This TCR beta chain was sequenced in a study of cytomegalovirus exposure and HLA in healthy donors. In the case of this clone: The antigen is not known.

Deletions cut 4 bases from V and 3 bases from J, with 13 bases between. This CDR3 comprises 14 residues. Germline V gene sequence: CDR1 MRHNA, CDR2 SNTAGT. Participants comprised healthy donors of bone marrow. A multiplex PCR was run with 60 Vbeta primers and 13 Jbeta primers. The data were produced by immunoSEQ multiplex PCR, yet TCRdb's version contains in-frame clones alone and is incomplete. Of approximately 150,000 clones listed, roughly 80% are singletons. Study-wide findings and caveats: The study listed around 150 cytomegalovirus-associated TCR beta chains. TRBV6-2, TRBV6-3 and other indistinguishable V segments were excluded.

The TCR sequence derives from a man aged 30 to 45 in good health and CMV-seronegative. The chain links TRBV6-4 to TRBJ2-7; D is perhaps TRBD1 (5 bases). The sequenced sample was PBMCs. This CDR3 reads CASSVRGNYYEQYF. CDR3 DNA: TGTGCCAGCAGTGTTAGGGGCAACTACTACGAGCAGTACTTC.